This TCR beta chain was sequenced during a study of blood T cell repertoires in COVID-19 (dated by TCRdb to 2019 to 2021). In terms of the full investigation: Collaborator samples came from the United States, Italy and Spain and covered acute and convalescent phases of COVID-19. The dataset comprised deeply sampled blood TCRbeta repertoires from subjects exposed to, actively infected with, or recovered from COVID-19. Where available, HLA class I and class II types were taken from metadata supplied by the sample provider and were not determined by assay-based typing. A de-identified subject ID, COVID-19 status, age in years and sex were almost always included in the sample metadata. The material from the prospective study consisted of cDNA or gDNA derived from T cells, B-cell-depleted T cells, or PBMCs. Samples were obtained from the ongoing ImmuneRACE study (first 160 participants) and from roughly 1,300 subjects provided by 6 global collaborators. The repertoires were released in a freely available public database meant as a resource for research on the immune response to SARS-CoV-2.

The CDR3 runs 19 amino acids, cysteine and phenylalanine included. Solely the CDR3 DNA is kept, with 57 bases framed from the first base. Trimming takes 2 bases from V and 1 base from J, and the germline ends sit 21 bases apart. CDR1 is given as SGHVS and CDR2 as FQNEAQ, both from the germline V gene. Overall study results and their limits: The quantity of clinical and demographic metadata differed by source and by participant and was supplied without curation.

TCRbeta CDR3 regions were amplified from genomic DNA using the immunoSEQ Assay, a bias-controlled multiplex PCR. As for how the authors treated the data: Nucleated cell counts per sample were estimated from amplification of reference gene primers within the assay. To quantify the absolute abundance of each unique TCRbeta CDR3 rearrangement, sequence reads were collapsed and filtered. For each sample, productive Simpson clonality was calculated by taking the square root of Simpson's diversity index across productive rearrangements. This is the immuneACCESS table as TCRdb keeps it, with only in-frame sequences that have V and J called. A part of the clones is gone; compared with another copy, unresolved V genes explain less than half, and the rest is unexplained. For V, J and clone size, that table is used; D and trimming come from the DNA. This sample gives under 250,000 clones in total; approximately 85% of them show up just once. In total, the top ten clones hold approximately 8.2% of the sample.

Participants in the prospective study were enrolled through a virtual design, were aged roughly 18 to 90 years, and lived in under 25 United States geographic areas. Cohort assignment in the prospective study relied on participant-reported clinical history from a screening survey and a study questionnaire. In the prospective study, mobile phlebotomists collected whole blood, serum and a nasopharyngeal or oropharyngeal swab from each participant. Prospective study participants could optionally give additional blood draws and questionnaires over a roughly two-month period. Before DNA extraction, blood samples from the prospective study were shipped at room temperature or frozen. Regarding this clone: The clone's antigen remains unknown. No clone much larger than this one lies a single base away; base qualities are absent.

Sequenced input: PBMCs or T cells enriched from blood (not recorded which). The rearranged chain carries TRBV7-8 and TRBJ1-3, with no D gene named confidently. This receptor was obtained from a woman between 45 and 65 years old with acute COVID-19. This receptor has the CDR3 CASSLPNARFQDSGNTIYF. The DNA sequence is TGTGCCAGCAGCTTACCTAACGCGCGGTTCCAAGATTCTGGAAACACCATATATTTT.